Shown below are 28 T cell receptor beta chains from a single sample sequenced in a study of cytomegalovirus exposure and HLA in healthy donors. Primers included in the PCR were 60 Vbeta and 13 Jbeta primers. Only in-frame clones appear in the TCRdb table, and some are missing; sequencing was by immunoSEQ multiplex PCR. The sample shows around 93,000 clones, around three fifths of them seen only once. The sequencing sample was made of PBMCs. These receptors were collected from a boy between 10 and 17 years old in good health and CMV-seropositive.

This clone was counted between two and nine times. The rearrangement links TRBV29-1 to TRBJ1-1; D uncertain. Between the trimmed V and J ends, which lost 3 bases and 1 base, there was a span of 6 bases. The CDR3 extends over 12 amino acids. Germline V gives CDR1 SQVTM, CDR2 ANQGSEA. The CDR3: CSVDEGNTEAFF. CDR3 coding DNA: TGCAGCGTTGATGAGGGGAACACTGAAGCTTTCTTT. The variable domain in full, with the rest retrieved from reference TRBV29-1 and TRBJ1-1, is SAVISQKPSRDICQRGTSLTIQCQVDSQVTMMFWYRQQPGQSLTLIATANQGSEATYESGFVIDKFPISRPNLTFSTLTVSNMSPEDSSIYLCSVDEGNTEAFFGQGTRLTVV.

This clone was seen just once. At one boundary the junction diverges from the germline segment, which might be a read error. The rearrangement joins TRBV15 to TRBJ1-2; 7 bases align to TRBD1. The CDR3 is 15 residues long. The germline V gene has CDR1 LNHNV and CDR2 YYDKDF (reference sequence). CDR3: CATSRVNRGSYGYPF. The CDR3 region has the DNA TGTGCCACCAGCAGAGTTAACAGGGGAAGCTATGGCTACCCCTTC.

This chain links TRBV7-8 with TRBJ2-7; 8 positions agree with TRBD2. Trimming at V came to 1 base and at J to 3 bases, leaving 5 bases not matched to a gene. The CDR3 covers 15 residues. Germline V CDR1 and CDR2: SGHVS, FQNEAQ. CDR3 protein: CASSLGLAGLYEQYF. CDR3 coding DNA: TGTGCCAGCAGCTTAGGCCTAGCGGGCCTCTACGAGCAGTACTTC.

V and J are TRBV5-6 and TRBJ2-1, with 8 bases lining up with TRBD1. The germline CDR1 and CDR2 sequences are SGHDT and YYEEEE. The CDR3 spans 15 residues. The junction had 10 bases not matched to a gene; V was cut back by 7 bases and J by 4 bases. The CDR3 region is CASHIKRQGYNEQFF. The CDR3 coding sequence is TGTGCCAGCCACATTAAGAGACAGGGGTACAATGAGCAGTTCTTC. The whole variable domain, filled in from reference TRBV5-6 and TRBJ2-1, reads DAGVTQSPTHLIKTRGQQVTLRCSPKSGHDTVSWYQQALGQGPQFIFQYYEEEERQRGNFPDRFSGHQFPNYSSELNVNALLLGDSALYLCASHIKRQGYNEQFFGPGTRLTVL.

This clone was seen more than once but under ten times. Other DNA sequences within the sample encode an identical CDR3. The rearrangement uses TRBV25-1 and TRBJ1-1; D perhaps matches TRBD1 (5 bases). CDR3 length equals 13 residues. Germline values: CDR1 MGHDK, CDR2 SYGVNS. Between the trimmed V and J ends, which lost 5 bases and 4 bases, there was a span of 11 bases. The CDR3 protein is CASSRGGITEAFF. In nucleotides, the CDR3 is TGTGCCAGCAGTCGTGGGGGGATCACTGAAGCTTTCTTT.

The chain uses TRBV9 and TRBJ2-1; 11 bases are a match to TRBD2. The CDR3 consists of 17 residues. Germline V gives CDR1 SGDLS, CDR2 YYNGEE. The V gene end was trimmed by 0 bases and the J gene end by 3 bases; junction bases not matched to a gene: 5. The CDR3 DNA is TGTGCCAGCAGCGTAGGTACTAGCGGGAGTGGCTACAATGAGCAGTTCTTC. It is translated as CASSVGTSGSGYNEQFF. The full variable domain, in which reference TRBV9 and TRBJ2-1 provide the parts outside the CDR3, is DSGVTQTPKHLITATGQRVTLRCSPRSGDLSVYWYQQSLDQGLQFLIQYYNGEERAKGNILERFSAQQFPDLHSELNLSSLELGDSALYFCASSVGTSGSGYNEQFFGPGTRLTVL.

The chain uses TRBV7-2 and TRBJ1-4; TRBD1 aligns across 11 bases. V lost 2 bases, J lost 7 bases, and 3 bases stayed unmatched. Germline CDR1 is SGHTA and CDR2 is FQGNSA. This CDR3 region has 15 residues. This chain's CDR3 is CASSLRDRGGEKLFF. The CDR3 DNA reads TGTGCCAGCAGCTTAAGGGACAGGGGGGGTGAAAAACTGTTTTTT.

The chain uses TRBV19 and TRBJ1-2; D perhaps matches TRBD1 (5 bases). There are 15 residues in the CDR3. From germline, CDR1 is LNHDA and CDR2 SQIVND (reference sequence). V was shortened by 4 bases and J by 11 bases, with 23 bases between the two germline ends. Written as DNA, the CDR3 is TGTGCCAGTAGTAGGGACGGACAACCTTATGGGAGGTACACCTTC. This translates into CASSRDGQPYGRYTF.

The chain joins TRBV11-2 to TRBJ1-6, with TRBD1 matching over 8 bases. Trimming removed 5 bases from V and 7 bases from J; junction bases left unmatched: 1. Per the germline V gene, CDR1 is SGHAT and CDR2 is FQNNGV. There are 13 residues in the CDR3. The CDR3 DNA sequence: TGTGCCAGCAGCCGGACAGGGAATTCACCCCTCCACTTT. Translated, it gives CASSRTGNSPLHF. The whole variable domain, filled in from reference TRBV11-2 and TRBJ1-6, reads EAGVAQSPRYKIIEKRQSVAFWCNPISGHATLYWYQQILGQGPKLLIQFQNNGVVDDSQLPKDRFSAERLKGVDSTLKIQPAKLEDSAVYLCASSRTGNSPLHFGNGTRLTVT.

The chain couples TRBV11-2 to TRBJ2-1, with D unclear. V was cut by 2 bases and J by 9 bases, with 5 bases left in between. Germline V CDR1 and CDR2: SGHAT, FQNNGV. This CDR3 contains 11 residues. CDR3 region: CASSLTAEQFF. The CDR3 bases are TGTGCCAGCAGCTTAACTGCTGAGCAGTTCTTC.

The chain is built from TRBV19 and TRBJ1-3; tentative D call: TRBD1 (6 bases). The germline V and J ends were trimmed by 6 bases and 1 base, with 16 bases remaining between them. The CDR3 is made up of 16 amino acids. Germline V gene lookup returns CDR1 LNHDA and CDR2 SQIVND (reference sequence). This CDR3 reads CASSQTGTSSGNTIYF. The CDR3 bases are TGTGCCAGTAGCCAAACCGGGACATCTTCTGGAAACACCATATATTTT. Looking up the rest from reference TRBV19 and TRBJ1-3 gives the full variable domain: DGGITQSPKYLFRKEGQNVTLSCEQNLNHDAMYWYRQDPGQGLRLIYYSQIVNDFQKGDIAEGYSVSREKKESFPLTVTSAQKNPTAFYLCASSQTGTSSGNTIYFGEGSWLTVV.

V and J are TRBV11-3 and TRBJ2-7, with D possibly being TRBD1 (6 bases). CDR1 and CDR2 from the germline V gene are SGHNT and YENEEA. Deletions cut 4 bases from V and 5 bases from J, with 15 bases between. CDR3 length: 14 amino acids. The chain's CDR3 is CASSSGHPVHEQYF. CDR3 DNA sequence: TGTGCCAGCAGCTCGGGACATCCGGTCCACGAGCAGTACTTC.

This clone was observed once. This sequence joins TRBV5-4 and TRBJ2-7, with a possible D match to TRBD1 (5 bases). Trimming removed 2 bases from V and 2 bases from J, with 20 bases in between. There are 17 residues in the CDR3. Germline CDR1 is SGHNT and CDR2 is YYREEE (reference sequence). CDR3 nucleotide sequence: TGTGCCAGCAGCTTTAACTTAGACAGTCGGACCGCCTACGAGCAGTACTTC. Its translation is CASSFNLDSRTAYEQYF.

The V gene is TRBV12-1, the J gene TRBJ2-5; the table names TRBD1, a call not compared with the DNA. TRBV12-1 is tagged as a pseudogene. This CDR3 has 18 amino acids. The CDR3 here is CASSPMPGQGGLQETQYF. The DNA of the CDR3 is TGTGCCAGCAGCCCTATGCCGGGACAGGGAGGTTTACAAGAGACCCAGTACTTC.

The chain joins TRBV7-9 to TRBJ1-2; 7 nucleotides align to TRBD1. Germline CDR1 reads SEHNR; CDR2 reads FQNEAQ (reference sequence). V dropped 4 bases and J dropped 8; count of bases not matched to a gene: 7. The CDR3 runs to 13 residues. The CDR3 here is CASSSTTGMGYTF. CDR3 in DNA: TGTGCCAGCAGCTCGACGACAGGGATGGGCTACACCTTC.

J is TRBJ2-1 and V is TRBV16, with 7 positions matching TRBD1. The junction had 0 bases not matched to a gene; V was cut back by 8 bases and J by 5 bases. In germline, CDR1 is KGHSY, CDR2 FQNENV. The CDR3 runs to 11 residues. CDR3 sequence reads: CASGTDNEQFF. CDR3 DNA sequence: TGTGCCAGCGGGACAGACAATGAGCAGTTCTTC.

V gene TRBV5-4 combines with J gene TRBJ2-3; D gene unclear. Looked up from germline, CDR1 is SGHNT and CDR2 is YYREEE (reference sequence). The CDR3 consists of 11 residues. V gave up 7 bases and J gave up 2 bases, with 5 bases separating them. CDR3 region: CASHTTDTQYF. CDR3 nucleotide sequence: TGTGCCAGCCACACCACAGATACGCAGTATTTT.

The chain joins TRBV4-3 to TRBJ2-7, with 8 bases lining up with TRBD1. Germline CDR1 is LGHNA and CDR2 is YSLEER. The V segment lost 2 bases and the J segment 7 bases; nucleotides outside the gene matches: 7. This CDR3 contains 14 residues. The CDR3 sequence: CASSQKTGAGEQYF. DNA of the CDR3: TGCGCCAGCAGCCAAAAGACAGGGGCGGGAGAGCAGTACTTC.

This clone was counted between two and nine times. The chain uses TRBV29-1 and TRBJ2-5, with 7 bases aligning to TRBD1. The germline CDR1 and CDR2 sequences are SQVTM and ANQGSEA. J was trimmed by 3 bases and V by 7 bases; bases with no gene match: 5. The CDR3 is 12 residues long. The CDR3 protein is CSGLGTEETQYF. DNA for the CDR3: TGCAGCGGGCTGGGGACAGAAGAGACCCAGTACTTC. The variable domain in full, with the rest retrieved from reference TRBV29-1 and TRBJ2-5, is SAVISQKPSRDICQRGTSLTIQCQVDSQVTMMFWYRQQPGQSLTLIATANQGSEATYESGFVIDKFPISRPNLTFSTLTVSNMSPEDSSIYLCSGLGTEETQYFGPGTRLLVL.

The chain couples TRBV2 to TRBJ1-1, with no clear D. V was trimmed by 3 bases and J by 1 base, leaving 6 bases between them. The CDR3 is made up of 13 amino acids. CDR1 is SNHLY and CDR2 is FYNNEI in the germline V gene. The chain's CDR3 is CASSDDTNTEAFF. The CDR3 bases are TGTGCCAGCAGTGATGACACGAACACTGAAGCTTTCTTT.

The V and J genes are TRBV15 and TRBJ1-2; no clear D gene. The V and J ends lost 7 bases and 0 bases respectively, with 9 bases between them. Germline CDR1 LNHNV, CDR2 YYDKDF (reference sequence). This CDR3 region has 13 residues. For the CDR3, the DNA is TGTGCCACCACCCCGGGGACTAACTATGGCTACACCTTC. It codes for CATTPGTNYGYTF.

The chain recombines TRBV6-4 with TRBJ2-7, with a possible D match to TRBD2 (6 bases). CDR3 length: 14 amino acids. V lost 8 bases and J 3 bases, leaving 17 bases between the germline ends. Germline lookup yields CDR1 MRHNA and CDR2 SNTAGT. The CDR3 is CASPMRGKSYEQYF. The CDR3 DNA follows: TGTGCCAGCCCCATGCGGGGAAAGAGCTACGAGCAGTACTTC.

This chain joins TRBV12-5 and TRBJ2-1; D is unclear. The CDR3 is made up of 12 amino acids. The germline V gene has CDR1 LGHNT and CDR2 FRNRAP. Trimming took 6 bases from V and 7 from J, leaving 10 bases between them. DNA for the CDR3: TGTGCTAGTGGACCTCACAGAAATGAGCAGTTCTTC. Translating gives CASGPHRNEQFF.

This clone was counted between two and nine times. V gene TRBV7-3 combines with J gene TRBJ1-1; D is possibly TRBD1 (6 bases). In germline, CDR1 is SGHTA, CDR2 FQGTGA. The CDR3 covers 14 residues. Trimming pared 5 bases from V and 4 bases from J, leaving 14 bases between. The CDR3 sequence is CASSQNLGGTEAFF. The CDR3, as DNA: TGTGCCAGCAGCCAAAACTTAGGGGGCACTGAAGCTTTCTTT.

This clone appeared a single time. This sequence joins TRBV29-1 and TRBJ2-2, with D unclear. The CDR3 has 13 amino acids. Trimming pared 4 bases from V and 3 bases from J, leaving 9 bases between. CDR1 SQVTM and CDR2 ANQGSEA come from the germline V gene. DNA of the CDR3: TGCAGCGTTGTTTACAGTCACACCGGGGAGCTGTTTTTT. Translation: CSVVYSHTGELFF.

The table lists this clone with a few counts. A junction end diverges from the germline sequence, so it may reflect a read error. Written as DNA, the CDR3 is TGTGCCAGTAGTCACCTCCCGGGGGGCCGAGGCTACCCCTTC. Protein sequence: CASSHLPGGRGYPF. The chain employs TRBV19 and TRBJ1-2, with TRBD1 as a possible D gene (6 bases). The CDR3 covers 14 residues. Per germline, CDR1 LNHDA and CDR2 SQIVND (reference sequence).

This sequence joins TRBV6-5 and TRBJ2-2, with TRBD2 matching over 9 bases. Germline lookup yields CDR1 MNHEY and CDR2 SVGAGI. The CDR3 is made up of 15 amino acids. Trimming at V came to 4 bases and at J to 8 bases, leaving 8 bases not matched to a gene. DNA of the CDR3: TGTGCCAGCAGTTCTCATAGCGGGAGAGTGGGGGAGCTGTTTTTT. This encodes CASSSHSGRVGELFF.

The chain is built from TRBV7-3 and TRBJ2-7, with TRBD1 as a possible D gene (6 bases). V was trimmed by 5 bases and J by 1 base, leaving 12 bases between them. This CDR3 contains 14 residues. The germline CDR1 and CDR2 sequences are SGHTA and FQGTGA. CDR3 protein: CASSENRESYEQYF. CDR3 in DNA: TGTGCCAGCAGCGAGAACAGGGAATCCTACGAGCAGTACTTC.